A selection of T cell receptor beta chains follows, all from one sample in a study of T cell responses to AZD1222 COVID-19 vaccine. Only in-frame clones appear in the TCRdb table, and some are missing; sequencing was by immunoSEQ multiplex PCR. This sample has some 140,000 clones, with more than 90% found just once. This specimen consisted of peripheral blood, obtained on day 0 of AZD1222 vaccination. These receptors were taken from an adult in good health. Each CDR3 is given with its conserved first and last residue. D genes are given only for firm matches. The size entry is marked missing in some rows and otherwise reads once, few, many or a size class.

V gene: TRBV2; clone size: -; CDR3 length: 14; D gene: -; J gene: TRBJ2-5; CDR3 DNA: TGTGCCAGCAGTCCTAACTGGGGGACGGAGACCCAGTACTTC; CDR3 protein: CASSPNWGTETQYF
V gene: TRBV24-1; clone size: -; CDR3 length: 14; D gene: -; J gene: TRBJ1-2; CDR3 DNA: TGTGCCACCAGTGATTCGGGCAGCGCCTATGGCTACACCTTC; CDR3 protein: CATSDSGSAYGYTF
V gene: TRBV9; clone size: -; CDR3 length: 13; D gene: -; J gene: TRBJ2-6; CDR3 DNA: TGTGCCAGCAGCGTAGGTGTGGCCAACGTCCTGACTTTC; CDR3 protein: CASSVGVANVLTF
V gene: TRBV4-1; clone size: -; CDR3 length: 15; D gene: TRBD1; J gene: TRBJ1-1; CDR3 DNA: TGCGCCAGCAGCCAAGATCAAGGGGGCGAGACTGAAGCTTTCTTT; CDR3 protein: CASSQDQGGETEAFF
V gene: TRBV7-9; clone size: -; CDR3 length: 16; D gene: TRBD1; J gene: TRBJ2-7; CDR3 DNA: TGTGCCAGCAGGGCCTCCGGGACAGGGGGCAGAGGCGAGCAGTACTTC; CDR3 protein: CASRASGTGGRGEQYF
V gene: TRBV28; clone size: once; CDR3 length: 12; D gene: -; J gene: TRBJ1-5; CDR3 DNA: TGTGCCAGCAGGGACCGACCCTCCCCCCAGCATTTT; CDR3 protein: CASRDRPSPQHF
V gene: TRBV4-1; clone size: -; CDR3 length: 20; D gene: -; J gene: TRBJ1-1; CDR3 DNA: TGCGCCAGCAGCCAAGATCCCCTTTTTGAGGGGAGGGTGGGACTCACTGAAGCTTTCTTT; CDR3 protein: CASSQDPLFEGRVGLTEAFF
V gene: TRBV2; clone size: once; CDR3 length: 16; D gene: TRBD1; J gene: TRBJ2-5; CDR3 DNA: TGTGCCAGCGAACGGGGGACAGGGAGGACCCAAGAGACCCAGTACTTC; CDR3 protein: CASERGTGRTQETQYF
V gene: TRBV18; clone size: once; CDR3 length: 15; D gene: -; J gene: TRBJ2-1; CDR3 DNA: TGTGCCAGCTCAAGCGACAGGAGCTCTTACAATGAGCAGTTCTTC; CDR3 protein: CASSSDRSSYNEQFF
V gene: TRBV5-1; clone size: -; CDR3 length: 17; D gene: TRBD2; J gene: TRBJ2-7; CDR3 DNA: TGCGCCAGCAGCTTATCCCCTAGCGGGAGCCTCCCCAACGAGCAGTACTTC; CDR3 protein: CASSLSPSGSLPNEQYF
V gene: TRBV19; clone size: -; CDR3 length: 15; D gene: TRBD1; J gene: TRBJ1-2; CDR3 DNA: TGTGCCAGTAGTATGGGACAGCCGGCGCACTATGGCTACACCTTC; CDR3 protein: CASSMGQPAHYGYTF